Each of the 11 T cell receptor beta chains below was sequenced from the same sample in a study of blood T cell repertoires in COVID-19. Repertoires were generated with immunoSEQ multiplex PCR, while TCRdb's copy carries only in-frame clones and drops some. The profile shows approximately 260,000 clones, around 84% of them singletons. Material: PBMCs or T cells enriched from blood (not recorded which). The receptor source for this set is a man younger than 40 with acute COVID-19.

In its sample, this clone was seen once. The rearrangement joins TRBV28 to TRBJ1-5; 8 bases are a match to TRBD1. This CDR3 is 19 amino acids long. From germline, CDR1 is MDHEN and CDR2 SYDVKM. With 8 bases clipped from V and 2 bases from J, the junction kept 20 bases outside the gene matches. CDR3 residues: CASEREGQASLSGNQPQHF. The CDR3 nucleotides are TGTGCCAGCGAACGAGAGGGACAGGCGAGTCTATCCGGCAATCAGCCCCAGCATTTT.

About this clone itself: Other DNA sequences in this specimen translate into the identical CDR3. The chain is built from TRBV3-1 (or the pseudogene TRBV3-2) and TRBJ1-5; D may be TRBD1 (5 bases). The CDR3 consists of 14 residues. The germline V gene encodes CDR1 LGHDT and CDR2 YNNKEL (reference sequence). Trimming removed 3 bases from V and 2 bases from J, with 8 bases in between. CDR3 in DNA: TGTGCCAGCAGCCAGGGAGGGGGCAATCAGCCCCAGCATTTT. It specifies CASSQGGGNQPQHF.

This chain's CDR3 is CASSTDRERQDEQFF. For the CDR3, the DNA is TGTGCCAGCAGCACAGACAGGGAGAGGCAAGATGAGCAGTTCTTC. The chain joins TRBV3-1 (or the pseudogene TRBV3-2) to TRBJ2-1; 7 bases line up with TRBD1. This CDR3 spans 15 amino acids. Trimming removed 5 bases from V and 8 bases from J; junction bases left unmatched: 12. The germline V gene has CDR1 LGHDT and CDR2 YNNKEL (reference sequence).

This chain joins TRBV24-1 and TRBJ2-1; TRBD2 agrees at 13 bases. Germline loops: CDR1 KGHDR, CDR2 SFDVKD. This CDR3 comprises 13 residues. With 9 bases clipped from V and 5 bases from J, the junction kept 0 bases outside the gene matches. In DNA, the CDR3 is TGTGCCACCGGGACTAGCGGGAACAATGAGCAGTTCTTC. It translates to CATGTSGNNEQFF.

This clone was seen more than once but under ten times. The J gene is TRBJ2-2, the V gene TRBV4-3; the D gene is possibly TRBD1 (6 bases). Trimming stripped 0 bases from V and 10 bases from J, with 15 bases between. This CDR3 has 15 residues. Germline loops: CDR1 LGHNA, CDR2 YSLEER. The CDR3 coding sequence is TGCGCCAGCAGCCAAGACTGGCAGGGGCACGCGGAGCTGTTTTTT. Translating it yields CASSQDWQGHAELFF.

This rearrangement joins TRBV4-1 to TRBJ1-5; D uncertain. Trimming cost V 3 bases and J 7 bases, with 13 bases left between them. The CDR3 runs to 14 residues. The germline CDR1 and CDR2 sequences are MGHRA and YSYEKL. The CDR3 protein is CASSQLRRGQPQHF. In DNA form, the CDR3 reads TGCGCCAGCAGCCAGTTGAGGCGCGGACAGCCCCAGCATTTT.

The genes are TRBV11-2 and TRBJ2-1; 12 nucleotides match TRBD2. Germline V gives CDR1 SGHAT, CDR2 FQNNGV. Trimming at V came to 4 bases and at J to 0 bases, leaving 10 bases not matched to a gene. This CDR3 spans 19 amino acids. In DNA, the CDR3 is TGTGCCAGCAGCTCGACTAGCGGGAGATTCGGGAGCTCCTACAATGAGCAGTTCTTC. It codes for CASSSTSGRFGSSYNEQFF.

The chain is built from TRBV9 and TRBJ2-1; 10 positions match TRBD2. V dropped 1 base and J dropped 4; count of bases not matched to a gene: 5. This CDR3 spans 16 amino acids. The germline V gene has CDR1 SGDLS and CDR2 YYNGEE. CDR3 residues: CASSVTSGNIYNEQFF. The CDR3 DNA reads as TGTGCCAGCAGCGTAACTAGCGGGAATATATACAATGAGCAGTTCTTC.

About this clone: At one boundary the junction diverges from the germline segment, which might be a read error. The CDR3 DNA reads as TGTGCCAGCAGCTCGGGACAGGGCTCCTACAATGAGCAGTTCTTC. Residues: CASSSGQGSYNEQFF. V gene TRBV5-1 combines with J gene TRBJ2-1; 9 nucleotides align to TRBD1. Germline V lookup: CDR1 SGHRS, CDR2 YFSETQ. The CDR3 length is 15 residues. The full variable domain, its missing parts supplied by reference TRBV5-1 and TRBJ2-1, is KAGVTQTPRYLIKTRGQQVTLSCSPISGHRSVSWYQQTPGQGLQFLFEYFSETQRNKGNFPGRFSGRQFSNSRSEMNVSTLELGDSALYLCASSSGQGSYNEQFFGPGTRLTVL.

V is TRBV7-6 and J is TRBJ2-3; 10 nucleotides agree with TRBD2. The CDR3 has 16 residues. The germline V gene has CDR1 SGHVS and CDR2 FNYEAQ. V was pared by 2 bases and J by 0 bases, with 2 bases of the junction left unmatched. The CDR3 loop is CASSLRLAGSTDTQYF. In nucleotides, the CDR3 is TGTGCCAGCAGCTTACGACTAGCGGGTAGCACAGATACGCAGTATTTT.

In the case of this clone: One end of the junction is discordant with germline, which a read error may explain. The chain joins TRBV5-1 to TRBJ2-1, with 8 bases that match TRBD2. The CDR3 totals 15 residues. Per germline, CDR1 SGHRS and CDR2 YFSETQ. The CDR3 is CASSLRAGGGNEQFF. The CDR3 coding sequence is TGTGCCAGCAGCTTGAGGGCGGGAGGAGGAAATGAGCAGTTCTTC.